The 18 T cell receptor beta chains in this list originate from one sample, sequenced in a study of T-cell reconstitution after alpha-beta-depleted transplantation in children listed by TCRdb under 2016. Library creation used PCR. The data were produced on an Illumina HiSeq 2500. TCR library preparation used molecular barcoding, with unique molecular identifiers applied to normalize quantification of the TCRbeta repertoire. TCRdb trimmed public reads at Q25 via fastp, called clones via MiXCR and kept in-frame beta chains. Rows merge per CDR3 protein into single entries with the most common DNA and genes. A total of 750,000 to 950,000 distinct CDR3 sequences appear in this sample, approximately 15% of them only once. The ten largest make up around 5% of the sample. The treatment or condition label corresponds to: allogeneic hematopoietic cell transplantation with graft depleted of TCRalphabeta T cells and CD19 B cells.

The material sequenced was PBMCs, mostly from graft donor cells, taken 360 days after TCRalphabeta/CD19-depleted stem cell transplant. The source of these receptors is a male patient younger than 18 who had a stem cell transplant for acute lymphoblastic leukemia, so the T cells may come from the graft donor.

This clonotype occurred a few times. The rearrangement uses TRBV20-1 and TRBJ2-1; D call uncertain. CDR3 length: 20 residues. Per germline, CDR1 DFQATT and CDR2 SNEGSKA (reference sequence). V lost 0 bases and J 0 bases, leaving 24 bases between the germline ends. Here the CDR3 reads CSARDWPRRSGLGSYNEQFF. CDR3 coding DNA: TGCAGTGCTAGAGATTGGCCTAGGCGGTCAGGTCTGGGCTCCTACAATGAGCAGTTCTTC.

Only a few counts were recorded for this clonotype. This chain joins TRBV29-1 and TRBJ2-7; 9 nucleotides line up with TRBD2. The CDR3 spans 16 residues. Trimming cost V 3 bases and J 3 bases; bases outside gene matches: 12. Germline CDR1 SQVTM, CDR2 ANQGSEA. CDR3 residues: CSVDGLAGQLSYEQYF. DNA of the CDR3: TGCAGCGTTGATGGGCTAGCGGGACAACTGAGCTACGAGCAGTACTTC.

The V and J genes are TRBV7-2 and TRBJ2-1, with 11 nucleotides matching TRBD2. The CDR3 is 13 residues long. Trimming at V came to 10 bases and at J to 7 bases, leaving 6 bases not matched to a gene. CDR1 SGHTA and CDR2 FQGNSA come from the germline V gene. CDR3 coding DNA: TGTGCCATGAGACTAGCGGGATCGAATGAGCAGTTCTTC. Residues: CAMRLAGSNEQFF.

In its sample, this clonotype was seen many times. V is TRBV3-1 and J is TRBJ2-7; 10 positions agree with TRBD2. V lost 4 bases and J lost 4; bases outside the gene matches: 10. The CDR3 sequence is 16 residues long. Germline V lookup: CDR1 LGHDT, CDR2 YNNKEL (reference sequence). CDR3 protein: CASSPAGGLAAYEQYF. The CDR3 DNA sequence: TGTGCCAGCAGCCCAGCGGGCGGACTAGCGGCTTACGAGCAGTACTTC.

This clonotype was picked up a small number of times. The chain uses TRBV27 and TRBJ2-7, with TRBD2 identical over 10 bases. Germline lookup yields CDR1 MNHEY and CDR2 SMNVEV (reference sequence). J was trimmed by 5 bases and V by 6 bases; bases with no gene match: 13. The CDR3 has 16 amino acids. CDR3 protein: CASSLLAGADTHEQYF. The CDR3, as DNA: TGTGCCAGCAGCCTTCTAGCGGGAGCAGACACCCACGAGCAGTACTTC.

The V gene is TRBV25-1, the J gene TRBJ2-7, with 12 bases identical to TRBD2. The CDR3 sequence is 15 residues long. J lost 5 bases, V lost 5 bases, and 7 bases had no gene match. The germline V gene encodes CDR1 MGHDK and CDR2 SYGVNS. In DNA form, the CDR3 reads TGTGCCAGCAGTCGCCGACTAGCGGGAGTACACGAGCAGTACTTC. The encoded protein is CASSRRLAGVHEQYF.

The table lists this clonotype with a few counts. This chain connects TRBV21-1 to TRBJ2-3; the table's D call, TRBD1, has no DNA check behind it. TRBV21-1 is noted as a pseudogene. This CDR3 region has 17 residues. The CDR3 DNA follows: TGTGCCAGCAGCAAAGCGCGGTCCCTTCGGAACACAGATACGCAGTATTTT. It translates to CASSKARSLRNTDTQYF.

V gene TRBV27 combines with J gene TRBJ2-1; 9 bases map to TRBD1. Germline V CDR1 and CDR2: MNHEY, SMNVEV (reference sequence). Trimming took 2 bases from V and 3 from J; bases not matched to a gene: 8. The CDR3 has 17 residues. As DNA, the CDR3 is TGTGCCAGCAGTTTAATCAGCGGGACAGGGATCTACAATGAGCAGTTCTTC. It translates to CASSLISGTGIYNEQFF.

In its sample, this clonotype was seen many times. This sequence joins TRBV5-1 and TRBJ2-5; 7 bases fit TRBD1. V was pared by 3 bases and J by 2 bases, with 13 bases of the junction left unmatched. CDR1 and CDR2 (germline): SGHRS, YFSETQ. The CDR3 contains 17 residues. The CDR3 here is CASSYQTGFSPQETQYF. CDR3 in DNA: TGCGCCAGCAGCTACCAGACAGGGTTTTCACCTCAAGAGACCCAGTACTTC.

The chain employs TRBV27 and TRBJ2-6; TRBD1 is a possible D gene (6 bases). This CDR3 comprises 14 residues. The germline V gene has CDR1 MNHEY and CDR2 SMNVEV (reference sequence). Trimming shortened V by 9 bases and J by 4 bases, and 13 bases separated the two germline ends. This chain's CDR3 is CARGRGIGANVLTF. CDR3 DNA sequence: TGTGCCAGAGGCAGGGGAATAGGGGCCAACGTCCTGACTTTC.

This clonotype appeared many times. The V call is TRBV2, the J call TRBJ2-3; D remains ambiguous. Germline values: CDR1 SNHLY, CDR2 FYNNEI. CDR3 size: 12 residues. V lost 8 bases and J lost 3, with 9 bases in between. The chain's CDR3 is CASLYGTDTQYF. The CDR3 nucleotides read TGTGCCAGCCTATATGGTACAGATACGCAGTATTTT.

This clonotype was found a few times. The chain carries TRBV29-1 and TRBJ1-1; D uncertain. The length of the CDR3 is 13 residues. The V end lost 6 bases, the J end lost 1 base, and 12 bases lay between the germline ends. Looked up from germline, CDR1 is SQVTM and CDR2 is ANQGSEA. CDR3 sequence (DNA): TGCAGCGTCACCGGATGGCCGAACACTGAAGCTTTCTTT. This codes for CSVTGWPNTEAFF.

This clonotype was recorded a few times. The CDR3 DNA is TGTGCCAGCAGTCCTATAGGGGCGGATGGCTACACCTTC. It codes for CASSPIGADGYTF. The J gene is TRBJ1-2, the V gene TRBV12-3 or TRBV12-4; maybe TRBD1 (5 bases). V lost 5 bases and J 6 bases, leaving 13 bases between the germline ends. The CDR3 spans 13 residues.

In this sample, this clonotype turned up a few times. The J gene is TRBJ2-5, the V gene TRBV20-1, with a weak D call TRBD2 (6 bases). V was cut by 5 bases and J by 5 bases, with 21 bases left in between. Germline V CDR1 and CDR2: DFQATT, SNEGSKA (reference sequence). The CDR3 runs to 15 residues. CDR3 amino acids: CSAPATKTSRETQYF. Written as DNA, the CDR3 is TGCAGTGCTCCCGCGACGAAAACTAGCAGGGAGACCCAGTACTTC.

This clonotype has more than one count but fewer than ten. V and J are TRBV30 and TRBJ1-2, with D possibly matching TRBD1 (6 bases). V lost 3 bases, J lost 5 bases, and 16 bases lay in between. Germline loops: CDR1 GTSNPN, CDR2 SVGIG (reference sequence). The CDR3 has 14 residues. CDR3 amino acids: CAWSGQLLGYGYTF. CDR3 nucleotide sequence: TGTGCCTGGAGCGGACAGCTATTAGGATATGGCTACACCTTC.

There are a few counts of this clonotype. The chain links TRBV7-9 to TRBJ2-7; 11 bases agree with TRBD1. This CDR3 comprises 17 residues. The ends lost 5 bases at V and 0 bases at J; junction bases unmatched: 9. Germline V gene data show CDR1 as SEHNR and CDR2 as FQNEAQ (reference sequence). The CDR3 bases are TGTGCCAGCAGCCCACAAAGAGGGACAGGGGGCTCCTACGAGCAGTACTTC. Translation: CASSPQRGTGGSYEQYF.

This chain joins TRBV4-1 and TRBJ2-2; tentatively, D is TRBD2 (5 bases). CDR1 and CDR2 (germline): MGHRA, YSYEKL. With 1 base removed from V and 6 bases from J, the gap between germline ends came to 15 bases. The CDR3 has 16 amino acids. CDR3 sequence: CASSQGAGIGAGELFF. Here the CDR3 DNA reads TGCGCCAGCAGCCAAGGGGCCGGGATAGGCGCCGGGGAGCTGTTTTTT.

This clonotype was counted a few times. The chain couples TRBV6-5 to TRBJ2-7, with D perhaps TRBD2 (6 bases). Germline CDR1 reads MNHEY; CDR2 reads SVGAGI. There are 14 residues in the CDR3. Deletions cut 4 bases from V and 6 bases from J, with 16 bases between. The CDR3 DNA reads as TGTGCCAGCAGTTCGAGACTAGACGGCGGCGAGCAGTACTTC. It yields the protein CASSSRLDGGEQYF.